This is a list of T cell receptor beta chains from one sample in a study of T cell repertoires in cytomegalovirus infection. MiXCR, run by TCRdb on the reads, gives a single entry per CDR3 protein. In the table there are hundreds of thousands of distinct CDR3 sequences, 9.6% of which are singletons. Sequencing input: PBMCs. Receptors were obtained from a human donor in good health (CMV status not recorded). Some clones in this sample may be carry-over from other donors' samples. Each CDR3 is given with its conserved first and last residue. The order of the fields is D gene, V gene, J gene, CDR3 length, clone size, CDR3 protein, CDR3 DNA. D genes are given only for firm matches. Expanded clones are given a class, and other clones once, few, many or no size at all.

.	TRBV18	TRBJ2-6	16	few	CASSPAGRTGANVLTF	TGTGCCAGCTCCCCCGCAGGCAGGACAGGGGCCAACGTCCTGACTTTC
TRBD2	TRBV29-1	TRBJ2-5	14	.	CSVEEGGLQETQYF	TGCAGCGTTGAAGAGGGGGGGTTACAAGAGACCCAGTACTTC
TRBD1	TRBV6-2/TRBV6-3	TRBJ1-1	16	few	CASSAGPQGKGTEAFF	TGTGCCAGCAGTGCAGGGCCACAGGGGAAAGGCACTGAAGCTTTCTTT
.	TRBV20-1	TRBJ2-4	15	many	CSAQGGLLAKNIQYF	TGCAGTGCGCAAGGGGGGTTACTAGCCAAAAACATTCAGTACTTC
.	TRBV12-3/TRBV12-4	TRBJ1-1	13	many	CASSLVGGTEAFF	TGTGCCAGCAGTTTAGTGGGGGGTACTGAAGCTTTCTTT
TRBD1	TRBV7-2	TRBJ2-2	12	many	CASRGDSGELFF	TGTGCCAGCCGAGGGGACAGCGGGGAGCTGTTTTTT
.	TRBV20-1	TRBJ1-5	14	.	CSARAGGGNQPQHF	TGCAGTGCTAGAGCTGGAGGGGGCAATCAGCCCCAGCATTTT
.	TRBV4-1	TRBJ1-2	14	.	CASSQDGGTSGYTF	TGCGCCAGCAGCCAAGATGGCGGGACGAGCGGCTACACCTTC
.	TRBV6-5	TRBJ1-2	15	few	CASSTDRTTGNGYTF	TGTGCCAGCAGCACCGATAGGACAACGGGTAATGGCTACACCTTC
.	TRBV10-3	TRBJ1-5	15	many	CAISERSGPNQPQHF	TGTGCCATCAGTGAGCGGTCGGGCCCAAATCAGCCCCAGCATTTT
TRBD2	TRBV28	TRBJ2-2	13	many	CASKRGVTGELFF	TGTGCCAGCAAGCGGGGGGTCACCGGGGAGCTGTTTTTT
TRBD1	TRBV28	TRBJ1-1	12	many	CASSSRDRGPFF	TGTGCCAGCAGTTCCCGGGACAGGGGCCCTTTCTTT
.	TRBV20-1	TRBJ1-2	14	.	CSAGGPYPLEGYTF	TGCAGTGCTGGGGGACCGTATCCCCTTGAGGGCTACACCTTC
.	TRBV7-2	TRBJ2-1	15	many	CASSLNPPRDNEQFF	TGTGCCAGCAGCTTAAACCCACCGCGGGACAATGAGCAGTTCTTC
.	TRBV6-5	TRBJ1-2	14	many	CASSYSTANYGYTF	TGTGCCAGCAGTTACTCGACCGCCAACTATGGCTACACCTTC
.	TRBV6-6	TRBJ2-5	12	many	CASSSGLYPQYF	TGTGCCAGCAGTTCGGGCCTCTACCCCCAGTACTTC
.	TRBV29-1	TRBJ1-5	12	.	CSIQWGNQPQHF	TGCAGCATCCAGTGGGGGAATCAGCCCCAGCATTTT
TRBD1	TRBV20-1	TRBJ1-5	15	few	CSARGTRQGGQPQHF	TGCAGTGCTCGAGGGACCCGACAGGGCGGTCAGCCCCAGCATTTT
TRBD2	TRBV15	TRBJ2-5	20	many	CATSRGLAGGPTRPKETQYF	TGTGCCACCAGCAGAGGGCTAGCGGGGGGGCCAACTCGGCCGAAAGAGACCCAGTACTTC
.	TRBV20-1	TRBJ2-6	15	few	CSASHRLSGANVLTF	TGCAGTGCTAGTCACAGGCTCTCTGGGGCCAACGTCCTGACTTTC
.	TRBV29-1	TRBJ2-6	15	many	CSVPGGERGANVLTF	TGCAGCGTCCCGGGTGGGGAGAGAGGGGCCAACGTCCTGACTTTC
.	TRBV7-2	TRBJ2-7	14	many	CASSLRVLRDNQYF	TGTGCCAGCAGCTTACGAGTACTCCGGGACAACCAGTACTTC
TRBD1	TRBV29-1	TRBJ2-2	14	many	CSVPGQRSTGELFF	TGCAGCGTGCCGGGACAGAGGAGCACCGGGGAGCTGTTTTTT
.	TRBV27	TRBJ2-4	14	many	CASRDPRGPNIQYF	TGTGCCAGCAGAGACCCACGGGGGCCAAACATTCAGTACTTC
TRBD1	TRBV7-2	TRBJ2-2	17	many	CASSLVSGGPNTGELFF	TGTGCCAGCAGCTTAGTGTCAGGGGGTCCGAACACCGGGGAGCTGTTTTTT
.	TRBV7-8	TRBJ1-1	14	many	CASSPGRPNTEAFF	TGTGCCAGCAGCCCCGGCAGACCGAACACTGAAGCTTTCTTT
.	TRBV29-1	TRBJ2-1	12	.	CSVDVGFSEQFF	TGCAGCGTTGATGTGGGGTTTAGTGAGCAGTTCTTC
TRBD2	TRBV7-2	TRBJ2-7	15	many	CASSLVAGSAYEQYF	TGTGCCAGCAGCCTAGTAGCGGGTTCCGCCTACGAGCAGTACTTC
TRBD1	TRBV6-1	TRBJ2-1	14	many	CASSRQGAGNEQFF	TGTGCCAGCAGTCGACAGGGGGCGGGGAATGAGCAGTTCTTC
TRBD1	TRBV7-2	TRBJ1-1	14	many	CASSRDRWDTEAFF	TGTGCCAGCAGCAGGGACAGATGGGACACTGAAGCTTTCTTT
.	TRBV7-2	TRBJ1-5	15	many	CASSLARGVYQPQHF	TGTGCCAGCAGCTTAGCCAGGGGAGTGTATCAGCCCCAGCATTTT
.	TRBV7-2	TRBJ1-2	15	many	CASSLGGLPGVGYTF	TGTGCCAGCAGCCTAGGCGGGCTCCCTGGGGTCGGCTACACCTTC
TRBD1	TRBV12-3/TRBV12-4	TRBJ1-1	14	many	CASRPGQGFTEAFF	TGTGCCAGCAGGCCAGGACAGGGCTTCACTGAAGCTTTCTTT
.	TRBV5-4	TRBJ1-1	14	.	CASSFDRRNTEAFF	TGTGCCAGCAGTTTTGACAGGCGGAACACTGAAGCTTTCTTT
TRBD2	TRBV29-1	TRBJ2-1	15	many	CSVRSGGSLAREQFF	TGCAGCGTCCGTTCGGGAGGGAGCCTTGCAAGGGAGCAGTTCTTC
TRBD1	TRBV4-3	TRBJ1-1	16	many	CASSHPGQGADTEAFF	TGCGCCAGCAGCCATCCCGGACAGGGGGCAGACACTGAAGCTTTCTTT
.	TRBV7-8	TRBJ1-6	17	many	CASGGEVPSSYNSPLHF	TGTGCCAGCGGGGGCGAGGTGCCGAGCTCCTATAATTCACCCCTCCACTTT
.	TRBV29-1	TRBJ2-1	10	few	CSVRVNEQFF	TGCAGCGTCAGGGTGAATGAGCAGTTCTTC
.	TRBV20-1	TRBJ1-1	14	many	CSAPPGALDTEAFF	TGCAGTGCCCCGCCCGGGGCCCTGGACACTGAAGCTTTCTTT
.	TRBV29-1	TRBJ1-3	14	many	CSVDGLTSGNTIYF	TGCAGCGTTGATGGTCTGACCTCTGGAAACACCATATATTTT
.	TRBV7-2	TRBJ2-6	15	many	CASSLGPPTVTLLTF	TGTGCCAGCAGCTTAGGGCCCCCGACAGTGACCCTCTTGACTTTC
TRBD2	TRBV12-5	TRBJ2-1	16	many	CASGLEASGGLNEQFF	TGTGCTAGTGGTTTGGAGGCTAGCGGGGGGCTCAATGAGCAGTTCTTC
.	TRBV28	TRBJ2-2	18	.	CASSLLGAGRSNTGELFF	TGTGCCAGCAGTCTCCTTGGGGCGGGGAGATCGAACACCGGGGAGCTGTTTTTT
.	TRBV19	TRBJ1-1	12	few	CASSIWGTEAFF	TGTGCCAGTAGTATTTGGGGAACTGAAGCTTTCTTT
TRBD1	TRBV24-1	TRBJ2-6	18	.	CATSDPGQGESGANVLTF	TGTGCCACCAGTGACCCCGGACAGGGGGAGTCTGGGGCCAACGTCCTGACTTTC